This T cell receptor (beta chain) came from a study of glioma-infiltrating T cells. Study-wide background: Samples included WHO grade II oligodendrogliomas or astrocytomas and initial-diagnosis grade IV glioblastomas.

The table lists this clonotype with a few counts. Antigen: not known. Germline V CDR1 and CDR2: LGHNA, YNFKEQ. V was shortened by 3 bases and J by 7 bases, with 13 bases between the two germline ends. This CDR3 is 14 amino acids long. Study outcomes and limitations: Gliomas, especially low-grade, showed above-expected tissue-blood divergence; non-neoplastic patients showed below.

Amplification of TCR alpha and beta CDR3 regions from RNA used iRepertoire nested multiplex PCR. Input was roughly 100-450 ng of tissue mRNA or PBMC total RNA. TCRdb analysed the multiplex PCR reads with MiXCR anew, one entry per CDR3 protein. The sample shows roughly 350,000 distinct CDR3 sequences, 41% of them seen only once. This clonotype originated in a human donor with low-grade glioma or glioblastoma, undergoing nonglioma brain surgery, or in good health (not recorded which). Material: glioma tissue, nonneoplastic brain tissue, or PBMCs (not recorded which). V is TRBV4-2 and J is TRBJ1-5; D might be TRBD1 (6 bases). CDR3 DNA: TGTGCCAGCAGCCAGGTCACAGGGAGCCAGCCCCAGCATTTT. Translation: CASSQVTGSQPQHF.